This is a list of T cell receptor beta chains from one sample in a study of cytomegalovirus exposure and HLA in healthy donors. Sequencing was performed with immunoSEQ multiplex PCR; in TCRdb, only in-frame clones are kept and a portion is missing. The sample lists 150,000 to 200,000 clones, about 75% occurring once. The sample comprised PBMCs. The receptors were gathered from a male donor in good health and CMV-seropositive. Both conserved end residues are part of each CDR3. Not every row has a clone size; where given, it reads once, few, many or a size class.

clone size	V gene	CDR3 protein
.	TRBV7-2	CASSYASGGDTQYF
.	TRBV7-2	CASSSIYDGVTDTQYF
once	TRBV19	CASSITGLVFF
.	TRBV11-2	CASSFAGSNTEAFF
.	TRBV5-6	CASSSGFWETQYF
.	TRBV9	CASSVAGNTEAFF
once	TRBV4-3	CASSQESPRGGSIDIQYF
.	TRBV2	CASRSRLAGYVETQYF
.	TRBV30	CAWSVGAASGANVLTF
.	TRBV2	CASSPFLTVSYEQYF
few	TRBV6-1	CASSEVGRGWAEAFF
.	TRBV7-9	CASSSTGQGWFTF
.	TRBV4-1	CASSQDPRVREQYF
.	TRBV28	CASSATGTPNTEAFF
.	TRBV5-1	CASSPGGSDTQYF
.	TRBV30	CAWSARLGEQPQHF
.	TRBV7-9	CASSLYRQQTDTQYF
.	TRBV30	CAWSVGAGSGNTIYF
.	TRBV12-5	CASGLVGAGVYEQYF
once	TRBV2	CASSESSPEAFF
.	TRBV19	CASSPTGNQPQHF
.	TRBV2	CASSVTGFGELFF
few	TRBV7-9	CASSLVRGGLGKTQYF
.	TRBV29-1	CSLLTYNEQFF
.	TRBV19	CASSISGVGTEAFF
.	TRBV4-2	CASSQGQGGSYEQYF
.	TRBV7-8	CASSSRTARRTEAFF
.	TRBV5-5	CASRGGILVAPTYEQYF
.	TRBV29-1	CSVGAGGQETQYF
.	TRBV11-1	CASSPWDRACEQYF
.	TRBV19	CASSYLAGSYNEQFF
.	TRBV7-9	CASSFMSGANTGELFF
.	TRBV30	CAWRRQGKKGNGSSPLHF
.	TRBV10-1	CASSHYRVSDYGYTF